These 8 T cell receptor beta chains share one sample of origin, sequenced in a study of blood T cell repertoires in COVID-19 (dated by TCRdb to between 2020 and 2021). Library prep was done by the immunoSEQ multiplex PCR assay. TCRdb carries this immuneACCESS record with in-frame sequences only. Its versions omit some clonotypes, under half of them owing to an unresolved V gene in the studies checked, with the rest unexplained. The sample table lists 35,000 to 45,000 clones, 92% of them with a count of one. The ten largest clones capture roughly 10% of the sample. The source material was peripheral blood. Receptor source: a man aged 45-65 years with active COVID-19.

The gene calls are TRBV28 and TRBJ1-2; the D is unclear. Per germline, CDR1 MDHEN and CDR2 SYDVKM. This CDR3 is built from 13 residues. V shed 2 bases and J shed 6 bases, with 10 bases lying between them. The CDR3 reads CASSLGVGDGYTF. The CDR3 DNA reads TGTGCCAGCAGTTTAGGGGTGGGAGATGGCTACACCTTC.

The CDR3 protein is CATSLGLVSSYEQYF. CDR3 DNA sequence: TGTGCCACTTCCCTGGGGCTAGTCTCCTCCTACGAGCAGTACTTC. The rearrangement uses TRBV19 and TRBJ2-7; D perhaps matches TRBD1 (5 bases). V shed 10 bases and J shed 0 bases, with 19 bases lying between them. Germline CDR1 reads LNHDA; CDR2 reads SQIVND (reference sequence). The CDR3 totals 15 residues.

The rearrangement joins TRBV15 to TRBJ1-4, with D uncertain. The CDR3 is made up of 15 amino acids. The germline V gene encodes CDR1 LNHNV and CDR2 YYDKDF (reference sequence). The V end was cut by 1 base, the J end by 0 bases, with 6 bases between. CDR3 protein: CATSRGRATNEKLFF. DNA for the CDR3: TGTGCCACCAGCAGAGGGAGAGCAACTAATGAAAAACTGTTTTTT.

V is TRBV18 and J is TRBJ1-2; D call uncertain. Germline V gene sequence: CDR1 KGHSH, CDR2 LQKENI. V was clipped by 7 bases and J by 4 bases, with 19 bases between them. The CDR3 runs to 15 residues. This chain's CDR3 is CASLGDAVRGYGYTF. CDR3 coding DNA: TGTGCCAGCTTAGGTGACGCGGTTCGGGGCTATGGCTACACCTTC.

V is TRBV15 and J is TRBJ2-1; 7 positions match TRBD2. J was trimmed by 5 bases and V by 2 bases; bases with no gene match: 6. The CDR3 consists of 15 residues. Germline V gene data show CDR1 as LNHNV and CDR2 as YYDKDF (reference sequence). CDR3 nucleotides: TGTGCCACCAGCAGACGCGGGAGAATAAACAATGAGCAGTTCTTC. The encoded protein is CATSRRGRINNEQFF.

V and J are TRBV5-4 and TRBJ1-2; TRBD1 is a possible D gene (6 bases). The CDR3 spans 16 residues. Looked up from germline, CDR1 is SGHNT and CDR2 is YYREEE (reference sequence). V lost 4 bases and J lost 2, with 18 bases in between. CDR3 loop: CASSPGSNTGNYGYTF. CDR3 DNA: TGTGCCAGCAGCCCGGGATCGAATACAGGGAACTATGGCTACACCTTC.

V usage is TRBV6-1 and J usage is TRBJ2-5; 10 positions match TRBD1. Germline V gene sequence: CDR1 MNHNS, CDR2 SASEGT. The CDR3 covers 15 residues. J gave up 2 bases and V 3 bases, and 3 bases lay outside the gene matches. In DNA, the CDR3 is TGTGCCAGCAGTGAGACAGGGGGCGGACAAGAGACCCAGTACTTC. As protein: CASSETGGGQETQYF.

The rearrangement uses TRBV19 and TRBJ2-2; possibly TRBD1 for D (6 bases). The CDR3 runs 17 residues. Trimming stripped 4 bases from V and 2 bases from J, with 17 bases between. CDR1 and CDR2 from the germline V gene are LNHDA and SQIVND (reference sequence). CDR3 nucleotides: TGTGCCAGTAGTACGAGACAGGCGATTCAAAACACCGGGGAGCTGTTTTTT. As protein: CASSTRQAIQNTGELFF.